These T cell receptor beta chains were read from a single sample in a study of blood T cell repertoires in COVID-19. TCRdb keeps only in-frame clones here, not all; method: immunoSEQ multiplex PCR. The sample contains some 170,000 clones, around four fifths of which appear only once. Sequencing used peripheral blood. The source of these receptors is a man between 65 and 79 years old with acute or convalescent COVID-19. Both conserved end residues are part of each CDR3.

v_call,cdr3_aa
TRBV6-5,CASSVLGGETQYF
TRBV4-2,CASSARLAENTDTQYF
TRBV7-2,CASESGRGRETQYF
TRBV19,CASSITPPGQGGYGYTF
TRBV19,CASSLRGTYEQYF
TRBV4-2,CASSRYQGDNEKLFF
TRBV29-1,CSVELGQGPYEQYF
TRBV14,CARPGDSPYEQYF
TRBV5-1,CASKTSGGPGTDTQYF
TRBV18,CASSYSSQNEKLFF
TRBV6-1,CASSDPANSNQPQHF
TRBV7-2,CASSLEPNQPQHF
TRBV24-1,CATSDATSGQETQYF
TRBV29-1,CSVGIGGLRSSTDTQYF
TRBV7-2,CASSLGDREFYEQYF
TRBV5-1,CASSLEGGGEQFF
TRBV6-4,CASSDDYGSNTGELFF
TRBV19,CASSPGTGLSGELFF
TRBV29-1,CSVEPGFYGYTF
TRBV7-2,CASSLALRVGTTLVEQYF
TRBV6-5,CASNRGQGRDGYTF
TRBV27,CASGDTNTGELFF
TRBV6-5,CASSYSTAGNTEAFF
TRBV28,CASSRGTSGSYNEQFF
TRBV5-1,CASSHSNTGELFF
TRBV2,CASSAGTSGSETQYF
TRBV3-1/TRBV3-2,CASSPGHRATYEQYF
TRBV18,CASSLAGGPATDTQYF
TRBV28,CASSLSRGLFEKLFF
TRBV6-2/TRBV6-3,CASSGQIMNTEAFF
TRBV9,CASSVETGVTLSSGNTIYF
TRBV7-8,CASSLQGTGNTIYF
TRBV19,CASSTQTGVLRNQPQHF
TRBV7-8,CASSLWLSGGGDEQFF
TRBV7-3,CASSLGLGAEQYF
TRBV7-9,CASSFPAGRDIQYF
TRBV2,CASRLDYSSYNEQFF
TRBV6-1,CASSEYGGTQRNEQFF
TRBV2,CASSRETQYF
TRBV24-1,CATSDFSLAGIDTQYF
TRBV6-1,CASSSGTSGDNEQFF
TRBV19,CASSLRTSGRHYNEQFF
TRBV7-3,CASSPTGGPTYEQYF
TRBV27,CASSLSGAGGGYTF
TRBV6-5,CASSLGLQGLDTQYF
TRBV7-6,CASSLFFATENTEAFF
TRBV14,CASSQEPTGLVAFF
TRBV10-1,CASSDIPSGRNTQYF
TRBV27,CASSLSPPGTSGYEQYF
TRBV2,CASNGPDFNQPQHF
TRBV24-1,CATSDGREQFF
TRBV28,CASSLTGLYEQYF
TRBV19,CASSELAGGYNEQFF